This T cell receptor beta chain was recovered during a study of Ad26.COV2.S vaccination and SARS-CoV-2 variants. Study-wide results and caveats: Quantification of TCR breadth and depth may have yielded underestimates of total T cell responses.

As to this clone: Antigen: not known.

Germline assignment: CDR1 SGDLS and CDR2 YYNGEE. Trimming left V 4 bases short and J 0 bases short, with 14 bases between. The CDR3 contains 16 residues. Treatment denoted: 15 to 20 received Ad26.COV2.S at low or high dose, single or two shots; roughly five received placebo; per-sample allocation not given. Collection of samples fell on day 63 after the first vaccine or placebo injection. Measured with immunoSEQ multiplex PCR; TCRdb has only the in-frame clones, and not every one. The table records 300,000 to 350,000 clones, around 89% of them present only once. The genes are TRBV9 and TRBJ2-1; perhaps TRBD2 as D (6 bases). The input for sequencing was peripheral blood, taken in a trial of Ad26.COV2.S vaccine versus placebo. This TCR was recovered from a person between 18 and 65 years old who received the Ad26.COV2.S COVID-19 vaccine or a placebo. The CDR3 is CASSLSDYSSYNEQFF. In nucleotides, the CDR3 is TGTGCCAGCAGCCTTTCGGACTACAGCTCCTACAATGAGCAGTTCTTC.